The clone carrying this T cell receptor beta chain was found many times. Deletions cut 2 bases from V and 6 bases from J, with 8 bases between. CDR1 is SGHKS and CDR2 is YYEKEE in the germline V gene (reference sequence). The length of the CDR3 is 13 residues. The sample's time point: longitudinal time-point 3. TCRdb fed the 5' RACE reads into MiXCR, producing one record per CDR3 protein. The repertoire holds under 130,000 distinct CDR3 sequences, with 10% to 14% as singletons. These data originate in a study of neurological immune-mediated disorders. The V gene is TRBV5-5, the J gene TRBJ2-2; D might be TRBD1 (5 bases). This receptor was identified in a female donor with HTLV-1-associated myelopathy (HAM/TSP). Specimen: PBMCs. CDR3 DNA: TGTGCCAGCAGCTTCAGGGTTGCCGGGGAGCTGTTTTTT. Translating gives CASSFRVAGELFF.